The 12 T cell receptor beta chains below were found in one sample sequenced in a study of T-cell reconstitution after alpha-beta-depleted transplantation in children listed by TCRdb under 2016. Library creation used PCR. Reads for this sample came from an Illumina HiSeq 2500. TCR library preparation used molecular barcoding, with unique molecular identifiers applied to normalize quantification of the TCRbeta repertoire. Through fastp at Q25 and MiXCR, TCRdb rebuilt clones from the public reads, retaining in-frame beta chains. Each record represents a unique CDR3 protein, reported with the most common genes and DNA among its rows. This sample is represented by hundreds of thousands of distinct CDR3 sequences; 16% of them were singletons. The top ten clones comprise approximately 1% of the sample. This specimen was PBMCs from the stem cell graft donor, taken from the stem cell graft. These receptor sequences come from a human donor who donated a stem cell graft to a child with acute myeloid leukemia.

Many counts were recorded for this clonotype. V is TRBV20-1 and J is TRBJ2-5, with TRBD1 matching 10 bases. The ends lost 5 bases at V and 5 bases at J; junction bases unmatched: 2. Germline V gives CDR1 DFQATT, CDR2 SNEGSKA (reference sequence). CDR3 length: 12 amino acids. CDR3 sequence reads: CSAEDRGETQYF. DNA for the CDR3: TGCAGTGCTGAGGACAGGGGGGAGACCCAGTACTTC.

This clonotype was recorded at least ten times. The V call is TRBV5-5, the J call TRBJ2-7; TRBD1 might be the D (6 bases). CDR3 length: 15 residues. The germline V gene has CDR1 SGHKS and CDR2 YYEKEE (reference sequence). Trimming pared 6 bases from V and 7 bases from J, leaving 23 bases between. This CDR3 is CASTLLTGPPGEQYF. CDR3 nucleotide sequence: TGTGCCAGCACCCTCCTTACAGGGCCCCCTGGTGAGCAGTACTTC.

The chain is built from TRBV5-6 and TRBJ2-7; 11 bases map to TRBD2. The CDR3 is 14 amino acids. The germline V gene has CDR1 SGHDT and CDR2 YYEEEE. J gave up 6 bases and V 4 bases, and 6 bases lay outside the gene matches. CDR3: CASSPRLAGLEQYF. The CDR3 DNA follows: TGTGCCAGCAGCCCTCGACTAGCGGGGCTCGAGCAGTACTTC.

A note on this clonotype: It may be a read error: a sequence one base away is much more abundant. The chain has TRBV10-1 and TRBJ2-5; D unclear. CDR1 WNHNN and CDR2 SYGVQD come from the germline V gene (reference sequence). The CDR3 is 13 residues long. V gave up 8 bases and J gave up 0 bases, with 10 bases separating them. CDR3 bases: TGCGCCAGCGGACCGGTGGACCAAGAGACCCAGTACTTC. This encodes CASGPVDQETQYF.

This chain links TRBV20-1 with TRBJ2-7, with 9 bases aligning to TRBD2. The length of the CDR3 is 15 residues. The V gene end was trimmed by 5 bases and the J gene end by 3 bases; junction bases not matched to a gene: 11. CDR1 DFQATT and CDR2 SNEGSKA come from the germline V gene (reference sequence). The CDR3 DNA reads as TGCAGTGCTCCCCTTCGAGCGGGGGGCCTCTACGAGCAGTACGTC. It translates to CSAPLRAGGLYEQYV.

The chain links TRBV24-1 to TRBJ2-2; D is unclear. Between the trimmed V and J ends, which lost 6 bases and 4 bases, there was a span of 14 bases. The CDR3 sequence is 15 residues long. From germline, CDR1 is KGHDR and CDR2 SFDVKD. The CDR3 sequence is CATSSRLPSTGELFF. In DNA form, the CDR3 reads TGTGCCACCAGTTCCCGACTGCCTAGCACCGGGGAGCTGTTTTTT.

This clonotype was found many times. V and J are TRBV12-3 or TRBV12-4 and TRBJ1-1; no reliable D call. This CDR3 spans 15 amino acids. The V and J ends lost 4 bases and 4 bases respectively, with 16 bases between them. This chain's CDR3 is CASSSYFEGGTEAFF. In DNA form, the CDR3 reads TGTGCCAGCAGTTCCTACTTTGAGGGTGGCACTGAAGCTTTCTTT.

This clonotype was observed a handful of times. The chain is built from TRBV20-1 and TRBJ2-5; a possible D gene is TRBD2 (6 bases). The CDR3 extends over 14 amino acids. The V gene lost 3 bases and the J gene lost 4 bases, with 15 bases spanning the gap. Germline V gene lookup returns CDR1 DFQATT and CDR2 SNEGSKA (reference sequence). In DNA, the CDR3 is TGCAGTGCTAGCCCCGGGGGTCGTGGAGAGACCCAGTACTTC. Residues: CSASPGGRGETQYF.

The gene calls are TRBV7-9 and TRBJ1-1; D perhaps matches TRBD1 (5 bases). The CDR3 is 13 residues long. Looked up from germline, CDR1 is SEHNR and CDR2 is FQNEAQ (reference sequence). V was shortened by 3 bases and J by 6 bases, with 11 bases between the two germline ends. CDR3 region: CASSFEGKAEAFF. The CDR3, as DNA: TGTGCCAGCAGCTTTGAGGGGAAGGCTGAAGCTTTCTTT.

This clonotype has a count of ten or more. This sequence joins TRBV20-1 and TRBJ2-3; perhaps TRBD1 as D (6 bases). Trimming shortened V by 4 bases and J by 3 bases, and 20 bases separated the two germline ends. The germline V gene encodes CDR1 DFQATT and CDR2 SNEGSKA (reference sequence). This CDR3 spans 16 amino acids. In DNA, the CDR3 is TGCAGTGCTATAGGGGGAAACAGGGTTTGGACAGATACGCAGTATTTT. It yields the protein CSAIGGNRVWTDTQYF.

The table lists this clonotype with a few counts. The CDR3: CSAREGLSYEQYV. The CDR3, as DNA: TGCAGTGCTAGAGAAGGGTTATCCTACGAGCAGTACGTC. The genes are TRBV20-1 and TRBJ2-7; no firm D call. The CDR3 sequence is 13 residues long. Trimming cost V 0 bases and J 1 base, with 7 bases left between them. CDR1 is DFQATT and CDR2 is SNEGSKA in the germline V gene (reference sequence).

The chain employs TRBV12-3 or TRBV12-4 and TRBJ2-7; 8 bases are shared with TRBD2. V lost 5 bases and J lost 0; bases outside the gene matches: 6. This CDR3 is 15 amino acids long. In DNA form, the CDR3 reads TGTGCCAGCAGTATCGGACTAGCCGCCTCCTACGAGCAGTACTTC. Protein: CASSIGLAASYEQYF.